The T cell receptor (beta chain) under discussion was sequenced for a study of CD8 T cells in ankylosing spondylitis. Quantitative 5'-RACE with molecular barcodes produced the TCR beta libraries. MiXCR, applied by TCRdb to the 5' RACE reads, yields one record per CDR3 protein. There are 500,000 to 550,000 distinct CDR3 sequences in the sample; approximately 11% occur only once, and nearly 7% lies in the top ten. This CDR3 is built from 11 residues. Between the trimmed V and J ends, which lost 2 bases and 7 bases, there was a span of 5 bases. Germline CDR1 and CDR2: SGHNT and YENEEA. This clonotype was seen a few times. The antigen is unknown. Study conclusions and caveats: The study looked at matched synovial fluid samples from ankylosing spondylitis patients. Disease-linked clones were reported to be significantly enriched there. About 8 highly homologous variants made up a TCR beta motif, and this motif appeared characteristic of ankylosing spondylitis blood. Disease-linked clones bore a CD8+ phenotype, appearing relatively rarely in peripheral blood. Prior work had noted some motif variants in reactive arthritis blood and synovial fluid.

This clonotype was sampled from a male donor with ankylosing spondylitis. The chain combines TRBV11-3 with TRBJ1-1; D not certain. Sequencing input: blood, either unsorted or a sorted T cell fraction (not recorded which). As DNA, the CDR3 is TGTGCCAGCAGCTTAAGGAGTGAAGCTTTCTTT. This codes for CASSLRSEAFF.